These 8 T cell receptor beta chains were sequenced from one sample in a study of blood T cell repertoires in COVID-19. Clones were sequenced by immunoSEQ multiplex PCR, and TCRdb holds only the in-frame ones, with some missing. The sample carries over 120,000 clones, approximately 90% recorded once. The sequenced sample was peripheral blood. Source of these receptors: a woman between 45 and 60 years old with acute or convalescent COVID-19.

The V and J genes are TRBV12-3 or TRBV12-4 and TRBJ2-5; tentative D call: TRBD1 (5 bases). V was shortened by 2 bases and J by 4 bases, with 5 bases between the two germline ends. This CDR3 contains 12 residues. The CDR3: CASSLRGETQYF. The DNA for the CDR3 is TGTGCCAGCAGTTTAAGGGGAGAGACCCAGTACTTC.

The chain carries TRBV30 and TRBJ1-2; D might be TRBD1 (6 bases). Germline assignment: CDR1 GTSNPN and CDR2 SVGIG (reference sequence). The length of the CDR3 is 16 residues. The V and J ends lost 0 bases and 7 bases respectively, with 21 bases between them. CDR3 sequence: CAWSVPVRGEGSGYTF. Here the CDR3 DNA reads TGTGCCTGGAGTGTTCCCGTTAGGGGGGAGGGTAGTGGCTACACCTTC.

This chain connects TRBV2 to TRBJ1-6; 7 nucleotides align to TRBD1. The junction had 14 bases not matched to a gene; V was cut back by 8 bases and J by 10 bases. Per germline, CDR1 SNHLY and CDR2 FYNNEI. The CDR3 has 15 residues. CDR3 sequence reads: CASSEARTGSSPLHF. DNA of the CDR3: TGTGCCAGCTCCGAGGCGCGGACAGGCAGCTCACCCCTCCACTTT. Combining the CDR3 with reference TRBV2 and TRBJ1-6 gives the whole variable domain EPEVTQTPSHQVTQMGQEVILRCVPISNHLYFYWYRQILGQKVEFLVSFYNNEISEKSEIFDDQFSVERPDGSNFTLKIRSTKLEDSAMYFCASSEARTGSSPLHFGNGTRLTVT.

V is TRBV19 and J is TRBJ2-5; 7 bases map to TRBD1. From germline, CDR1 is LNHDA and CDR2 SQIVND (reference sequence). After removal of 6 bases from V and 0 bases from J, the junction contained 4 bases not matched to a gene. The CDR3 is 14 amino acids. CDR3 nucleotide sequence: TGTGCCAGTAGCACCGACAGGGACCAAGAGACCCAGTACTTC. Translated: CASSTDRDQETQYF.

This clone was seen a handful of times. The V gene is TRBV3-1 (or the pseudogene TRBV3-2), the J gene TRBJ2-7, with D possibly being TRBD1 (5 bases). The ends were cut back, 6 bases at V and 2 bases at J, with 11 bases in the middle. Germline-derived CDR1 and CDR2 are LGHDT and YNNKEL (reference sequence). The CDR3 has 13 amino acids. CDR3 residues: CASSLGEPYEQYF. The CDR3 coding sequence is TGTGCCAGCAGTCTAGGGGAACCCTACGAGCAGTACTTC.

This rearrangement joins TRBV9 to TRBJ1-2; 10 positions agree with TRBD1. J gave up 5 bases and V 3 bases, and 10 bases lay outside the gene matches. Germline CDR1 SGDLS, CDR2 YYNGEE. The CDR3 is made up of 16 amino acids. Written as DNA, the CDR3 is TGTGCCAGCAGCGCACGGGACAGGGGTATGGAATATGGCTACACCTTC. Encoded protein: CASSARDRGMEYGYTF. Based on the CDR3 plus reference TRBV9 and TRBJ1-2, the full variable domain is DSGVTQTPKHLITATGQRVTLRCSPRSGDLSVYWYQQSLDQGLQFLIQYYNGEERAKGNILERFSAQQFPDLHSELNLSSLELGDSALYFCASSARDRGMEYGYTFGSGTRLTVV.

The CDR3 region has the DNA TGTGCCAGCAGTGAGACAGGGGGCCATAATTCACCCCTCCACTTT. This translates into CASSETGGHNSPLHF. The chain employs TRBV6-1 and TRBJ1-6; 10 bases match TRBD1. The CDR3 is 15 residues long. The V segment lost 3 bases and the J segment 5 bases; nucleotides outside the gene matches: 1. Germline V gives CDR1 MNHNS, CDR2 SASEGT.

The chain employs TRBV6-1 and TRBJ1-2; possibly TRBD1 for D (6 bases). From germline, CDR1 is MNHNS and CDR2 SASEGT. The CDR3 spans 13 residues. V was pared by 3 bases and J by 4 bases, with 9 bases between. CDR3 amino acids: CASSEDRSYGYTF. The CDR3 bases are TGTGCCAGCAGTGAGGACAGAAGCTATGGCTACACCTTC.